Sequencing of this T cell receptor beta chain was carried out in a study of T cells in Graves' hyperthyroidism and ophthalmopathy. Amplified TCR beta CDR3 regions derived from RNA transcripts. In the first-round RT-PCR of the TCR CDR3, the HTBI primer set was used. TCRdb re-called the multiplex PCR reads through MiXCR, storing one row per CDR3 protein. The repertoire holds fewer than 650,000 distinct CDR3 sequences, with around 13% as singletons. V lost 6 bases, J lost 2 bases, and 7 bases stayed unmatched. This CDR3 contains 15 residues. Germline CDR1 and CDR2: MNHNS and SASEGT. The chain has TRBV6-1 and TRBJ1-5, with 7 nucleotides matching TRBD1. What was sequenced was blood. This TCR was recovered from a woman in her forties with Graves' hyperthyroidism. The DNA for the CDR3 is TGTGCCAGCAGGGAACAGGGGTTAGGCAATCAGCCCCAGCATTTT. Its translation is CASREQGLGNQPQHF.